These T cell receptor beta chains were read from a single sample in a study of CD8 T cells in ankylosing spondylitis. One entry per CDR3 protein results from TCRdb running MiXCR on the 5' RACE reads. The top ten hold around 19% of the sample, which has over 600,000 distinct CDR3 sequences, under 20% seen once. The sample consisted of blood, either unsorted or a sorted T cell fraction (not recorded which). These receptors came from a male donor with ankylosing spondylitis. CDR3s include the opening cysteine and the closing phenylalanine or tryptophan. D genes are given only for firm matches. Not all rows give a size; the values are once, few, many and, for expanded clones, a class.

J gene,D gene,V gene,clone size,CDR3 protein,CDR3 DNA
TRBJ1-6,TRBD1,TRBV7-9,-,CASSPGTGFSPLHF,TGTGCCAGCAGCCCCGGGACAGGCTTTTCACCCCTCCACTTT
TRBJ1-6,-,TRBV18,once,CASSPYGTGGPPNSPLHF,TGTGCCAGCTCACCATATGGAACAGGAGGTCCCCCGAATTCACCCCTCCACTTT
TRBJ2-5,-,TRBV27,-,CASSTRVPHNLETQYF,TGTGCCAGCAGTACCCGGGTTCCCCACAACCTAGAGACCCAGTACTTC
TRBJ1-5,-,TRBV20-1,-,CSARVGGSIDQPQHF,TGCAGTGCTAGAGTGGGGGGGTCGATCGATCAGCCCCAGCATTTT
TRBJ1-5,-,TRBV6-1,-,CASSEGNSGSQPQHF,TGTGCCAGCAGTGAAGGGAACTCGGGATCTCAGCCCCAGCATTTT
TRBJ1-4,TRBD1,TRBV25-1,once,CASKGIRQGWEKLFF,TGTGCCAGCAAGGGGATTCGACAGGGTTGGGAAAAACTGTTTTTT
TRBJ2-4,TRBD1,TRBV5-1,-,CASSSSGGRQNIQYF,TGCGCCAGCAGCTCTTCAGGGGGAAGGCAGAACATTCAGTACTTC
TRBJ1-2,TRBD1,TRBV20-1,-,CSAIERAGGVYGYTF,TGCAGTGCTATAGAGAGGGCAGGGGGTGTCTATGGCTACACCTTC
TRBJ2-1,TRBD1,TRBV4-1,-,CASSQAGRQGGPGEQFF,TGCGCCAGCAGCCAAGCCGGAAGACAGGGTGGTCCTGGGGAGCAGTTCTTC
TRBJ1-2,TRBD1,TRBV6-1,many,CASSELGTGPYGYTF,TGTGCCAGCAGTGAGTTGGGGACAGGACCATATGGCTACACCTTC
TRBJ1-1,-,TRBV4-3,few,CASSQVEITEAFF,TGCGCCAGCAGCCAAGTGGAGATCACTGAAGCTTTCTTT
TRBJ2-2,TRBD2,TRBV29-1,few,CSVRESRNTGELFF,TGCAGCGTGCGGGAGAGTAGGAACACCGGGGAGCTGTTTTTT
TRBJ2-1,TRBD2,TRBV5-1,-,CASSFAGVGDEQFF,TGCGCCAGCAGCTTCGCGGGAGTGGGCGATGAGCAGTTCTTC
TRBJ2-7,TRBD1,TRBV12-3/TRBV12-4,few,CASSGQGVGEQYF,TGTGCCAGCAGTGGACAGGGAGTAGGGGAGCAGTACTTC
TRBJ2-1,-,TRBV11-2,few,CASSLVVVNNEQFF,TGTGCCAGCAGCTTAGTCGTGGTGAACAATGAGCAGTTCTTC
TRBJ1-3,-,TRBV7-2,few,CASSSQISGNTIYF,TGTGCCAGCAGCTCACAGATCTCTGGAAACACCATATATTTT
TRBJ2-7,TRBD2,TRBV18,-,CASSPPGSGSHEQYF,TGTGCCAGCTCACCACCGGGTAGCGGGAGCCACGAGCAGTACTTC
TRBJ2-2,-,TRBV15,-,CATSGAAGTGELFF,TGTGCCACCAGTGGGGCGGCGGGCACCGGGGAGCTGTTTTTT
TRBJ2-2,-,TRBV6-5,-,CASSYGGAGSTGELFF,TGTGCCAGCAGTTACGGCGGCGCCGGCAGCACCGGGGAGCTGTTTTTT
TRBJ1-1,-,TRBV3-1,-,CASSQTWAANTEAFF,TGTGCCAGCAGCCAAACATGGGCAGCTAACACTGAAGCTTTCTTT
TRBJ2-1,-,TRBV25-1,-,CASRDYVNEQFF,TGTGCCAGCAGGGACTACGTCAATGAGCAGTTCTTC
TRBJ2-1,-,TRBV5-6,few,CASTSLRWTVYNEQFF,TGTGCCAGCACTTCCCTTCGTTGGACAGTTTACAATGAGCAGTTCTTC
TRBJ2-7,-,TRBV20-1,few,CSARDIQQYF,TGCAGTGCTAGAGATATACAGCAGTACTTC
TRBJ1-5,-,TRBV6-1,-,CASSVAPGSNQPQHF,TGTGCCAGCAGTGTGGCCCCAGGGAGCAATCAGCCCCAGCATTTT
TRBJ2-5,TRBD2,TRBV5-1,few,CASSLGRTSGELQETQYF,TGCGCCAGCAGCTTGGGCCGGACTAGCGGAGAACTCCAAGAGACCCAGTACTTC
TRBJ2-3,-,TRBV20-1,-,CSAAGASASTDTQYF,TGCAGTGCTGCCGGGGCGTCGGCTAGCACAGATACGCAGTATTTT
TRBJ1-1,-,TRBV20-1,many,CSASHGGMNTEAFF,TGCAGTGCTAGTCACGGTGGGATGAACACTGAAGCTTTCTTT
TRBJ2-1,-,TRBV9,-,CASSVVTGSYNEQFF,TGTGCCAGCAGCGTAGTTACCGGCTCCTACAATGAGCAGTTCTTC
TRBJ2-1,TRBD2,TRBV11-1,few,CASSPTSGGERGYNEQFF,TGTGCCAGCAGCCCGACTAGCGGGGGGGAAAGAGGCTACAATGAGCAGTTCTTC
TRBJ2-5,-,TRBV27,few,CASSRWVQETQYF,TGTGCCAGCAGTAGGTGGGTCCAAGAGACCCAGTACTTC
TRBJ1-5,-,TRBV20-1,few,CSARGGRYSNQPQHF,TGCAGTGCTAGAGGGGGCCGGTATAGCAATCAGCCCCAGCATTTT
TRBJ1-5,-,TRBV5-5,few,CASSLRVGGNQPQHF,TGTGCCAGCAGCTTGAGGGTGGGAGGCAATCAGCCCCAGCATTTT
TRBJ2-1,TRBD2,TRBV24-1,few,CATTGGRANEQFF,TGTGCCACCACCGGCGGGAGGGCCAATGAGCAGTTCTTC
TRBJ2-1,-,TRBV6-5,few,CASSYSESSYNEQFF,TGTGCCAGCAGTTACTCTGAGAGCTCCTACAATGAGCAGTTCTTC
TRBJ1-1,-,TRBV12-3/TRBV12-4,-,CASTQMNTEAFF,TGTGCCAGCACCCAGATGAACACTGAAGCTTTCTTT
TRBJ2-1,TRBD1,TRBV20-1,-,CSARSGDRVNNEQFF,TGCAGTGCTAGAAGTGGGGACAGAGTCAACAATGAGCAGTTCTTC
TRBJ1-6,-,TRBV3-1,-,CASSQGVTSSYNSPLHF,TGTGCCAGCAGCCAAGGGGTCACGAGCTCCTATAATTCACCCCTCCACTTT
TRBJ2-1,-,TRBV6-1,once,CASSEEPRRNEQFF,TGTGCCAGCAGTGAAGAACCCAGGCGCAATGAGCAGTTCTTC
TRBJ2-5,TRBD2,TRBV20-1,few,CRVRTSGQETQYF,TGCAGGGTTAGAACTAGCGGCCAAGAGACCCAGTACTTC
TRBJ1-5,-,TRBV5-1,few,CASSGIPSKWGYQPQHF,TGCGCCAGCAGCGGAATACCAAGTAAGTGGGGTTATCAGCCCCAGCATTTT
TRBJ2-7,TRBD1,TRBV7-2,few,CASSPQGQGTSYEQYF,TGTGCCAGCAGCCCACAGGGACAGGGGACTTCCTACGAGCAGTACTTC
TRBJ1-1,-,TRBV18,-,CASYAASPLNTEAFF,TGTGCCAGCTACGCGGCGAGTCCCTTGAACACTGAAGCTTTCTTT
TRBJ1-5,TRBD1,TRBV7-2,-,CASSSQGGLQPQHF,TGTGCCAGCAGCTCCCAGGGGGGGCTTCAGCCCCAGCATTTT
TRBJ2-1,-,TRBV4-3,many,CASSQGQRNNEQFF,TGCGCCAGCAGCCAGGGGCAGCGAAACAATGAGCAGTTCTTC
TRBJ2-5,TRBD2,TRBV28,-,CASSRVEAGEEETQYF,TGTGCCAGCAGTCGGGTAGAAGCGGGAGAGGAAGAGACCCAGTACTTC
TRBJ1-1,-,TRBV5-6,-,CASSGHPRDTEAFF,TGTGCCAGCAGCGGACACCCAAGGGACACTGAAGCTTTCTTT
TRBJ1-1,-,TRBV6-5,few,CASSYNPRSLGNTEAFF,TGTGCCAGCAGTTACAACCCTCGTTCCTTGGGGAACACTGAAGCTTTCTTT
TRBJ2-5,-,TRBV18,-,CASSPLLAGVGETQYF,TGTGCCAGCTCACCACTGTTGGCAGGGGTTGGAGAGACCCAGTACTTC
TRBJ2-3,TRBD2,TRBV12-3/TRBV12-4,-,CASSPVWTSGKDTQYF,TGTGCCAGCAGCCCGGTCTGGACTAGCGGGAAGGATACGCAGTATTTT
TRBJ1-2,TRBD1,TRBV3-1,few,CASSLTGTDYGYTF,TGTGCCAGCAGCCTTACCGGGACAGACTATGGCTACACCTTC
TRBJ1-5,-,TRBV15,-,CATSRDKGFNQPQHF,TGTGCCACCAGCAGAGATAAAGGGTTCAATCAGCCCCAGCATTTT
TRBJ2-1,-,TRBV6-2/TRBV6-3,-,CASSYRADNEQFF,TGTGCCAGCAGTTACAGGGCCGACAATGAGCAGTTCTTC
TRBJ1-1,-,TRBV12-3/TRBV12-4,-,CASRRWPAEAFF,TGTGCCAGCAGGCGGTGGCCGGCTGAAGCTTTCTTT
TRBJ2-7,TRBD2,TRBV27,many,CASSFGGGTYEQYF,TGTGCCAGCAGTTTTGGCGGGGGGACCTACGAGCAGTACTTC
TRBJ2-7,TRBD1,TRBV12-3/TRBV12-4,-,CASTTGVWSYEQYF,TGTGCCAGCACCACAGGGGTCTGGTCCTACGAGCAGTACTTC
TRBJ2-7,-,TRBV28,-,CASSQPGVSYEQYF,TGTGCCAGCAGTCAACCGGGAGTTTCCTACGAGCAGTACTTC
TRBJ2-2,TRBD1,TRBV20-1,few,CSARDATGAGNTGELFF,TGCAGTGCTAGAGATGCGACAGGGGCAGGGAACACCGGGGAGCTGTTTTTT
TRBJ2-1,-,TRBV5-1,few,CASSLELGALRQFF,TGCGCCAGCAGCTTAGAGTTGGGGGCCCTCCGGCAGTTCTTC
TRBJ2-2,TRBD1,TRBV3-1,-,CASSQYRGYTGELFF,TGTGCCAGCAGCCAATACAGGGGCTACACCGGGGAGCTGTTTTTT